The source of this T cell receptor (beta chain) is a study of blood T cell repertoires in COVID-19 (dated by TCRdb to 2020 to 2022). Background on the whole study: Collaborator samples came from the United States, Italy and Spain and covered acute and convalescent phases of COVID-19. The material from the prospective study consisted of cDNA or gDNA derived from T cells, B-cell-depleted T cells, or PBMCs. The dataset comprised deeply sampled blood TCRbeta repertoires from subjects exposed to, actively infected with, or recovered from COVID-19. A freely available public database, intended as a resource for researchers studying the immune response to SARS-CoV-2, is where the repertoires were released. The samples were drawn from two sources: the first 160 participants of the ongoing ImmuneRACE study, and 1,200 or so subjects contributed by 6 global collaborators. Nearly every sample came with metadata listing a de-identified subject ID, COVID-19 status, age in years and sex. Where available, HLA class I and class II types were obtained from metadata supplied by the sample provider rather than from assay-based typing.

Cut back by 2 bases and 1 base, the V and J ends lie 12 bases apart. Including cysteine and phenylalanine, the CDR3 has 15 amino acids. The sequence is cut down to CDR3 DNA, 45 bases in frame from base 1. In the germline V gene (reference sequence), CDR1 corresponds to SGHKS and CDR2 to YYEKEE. Samples from volunteer blood donors who had recovered from COVID-19 were contributed by a second Seattle source. The collaborating institutions used their own protocols to collect whole blood in K2EDTA tubes. For TCRbeta analysis, collaborators shipped samples in one of three forms: frozen whole blood, isolated PBMCs, or DNA extracted from either of those sample types. The immunoSEQ Assay, a bias-controlled multiplex PCR, was used to amplify TCRbeta CDR3 regions from genomic DNA. In the paper's pipeline: The number of nucleated cells in each sample was estimated by amplification of reference gene primers within the assay. Sequence reads were collapsed and filtered to measure the absolute abundance of every unique TCRbeta CDR3 rearrangement. For each sample, productive Simpson clonality was calculated as the square root of Simpson's diversity index across productive rearrangements. The table was pulled from immuneACCESS by TCRdb, which kept in-frame rearrangements only. Such tables lose some clones; where checked, under half of the loss comes from unresolved V genes, and the rest has no known cause. V, J and clone size are taken as reported in that table, and D and trimming were inferred from the DNA itself. Counted in this sample were roughly 230,000 clones; 89% of them appeared once. Roughly 4.5% of the sample goes to the ten largest clones.

With respect to this clone: Its binding antigen is unknown. No much larger clonotype is one base removed from it; base qualities were not supplied.

Study-wide findings and limitations: The quantity of clinical and demographic metadata differed by source and by participant and was supplied without curation.

The sequence is built from TRBV5-5 and TRBJ1-1; no D gene can be assigned with confidence. This clonotype originated in a woman between 40 and 55 years old who had recovered from COVID-19. The sequencing input was peripheral blood. The sequenced DNA: TGTGCCAGCAGCTTTAACGGTTACCCGAACACTGAAGCTTTCTTT. It codes for CASSFNGYPNTEAFF.